The T cell receptor beta chain under discussion was sequenced for a study of cytomegalovirus exposure and HLA in healthy donors. It was with 60 Vbeta and 13 Jbeta primers that the PCR ran. Sequencing was performed with immunoSEQ multiplex PCR; in TCRdb, only in-frame clones are kept and a portion is missing. This sample lists 20,000 to 25,000 clones; its ten largest clones have approximately 18%. Trimming at V came to 3 bases and at J to 2 bases, leaving 6 bases not matched to a gene. Germline V gives CDR1 SGHDT, CDR2 YYEEEE. This CDR3 region has 15 residues. The sample taken for sequencing was PBMCs. The TCR was taken from a male donor in good health and CMV-seropositive. J is TRBJ2-5 and V is TRBV5-6, with 8 positions matching TRBD1. CDR3 sequence (DNA): TGTGCCAGCAGCTGGGGGACAGGCTTACAAGAGACCCAGTACTTC. Protein product: CASSWGTGLQETQYF.